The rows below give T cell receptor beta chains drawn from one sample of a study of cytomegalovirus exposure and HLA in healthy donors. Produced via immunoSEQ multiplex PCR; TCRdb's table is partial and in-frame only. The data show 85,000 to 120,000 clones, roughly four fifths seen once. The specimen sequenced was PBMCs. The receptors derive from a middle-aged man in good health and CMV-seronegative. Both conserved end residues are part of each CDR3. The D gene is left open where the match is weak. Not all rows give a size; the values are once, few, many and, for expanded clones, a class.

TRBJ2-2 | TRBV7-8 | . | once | CASSLVEVTLSGGELFF | TGTGCCAGCAGCTTAGTAGAGGTGACATTAAGCGGCGGGGAGCTGTTTTTT
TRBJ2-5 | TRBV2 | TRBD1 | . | CASTRGTGGGQETQYF | TGTGCCAGCACCCGGGGGACAGGGGGAGGGCAAGAGACCCAGTACTTC
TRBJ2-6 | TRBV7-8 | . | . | CASSFPSRVGANVLTF | TGTGCCAGCAGCTTTCCATCGCGAGTTGGGGCCAACGTCCTGACTTTC
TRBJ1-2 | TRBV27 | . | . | CASLGGGYGYTF | TGTGCCAGCCTCGGGGGGGGTTATGGCTACACCTTC
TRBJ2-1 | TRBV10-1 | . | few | CASSTGWGNEQFF | TGCGCCAGCAGCACAGGGTGGGGCAATGAGCAGTTCTTC
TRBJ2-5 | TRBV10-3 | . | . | CAISPQDSSETQYF | TGTGCCATCAGTCCCCAAGACTCTTCAGAGACCCAGTACTTC
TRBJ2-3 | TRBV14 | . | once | CASRLGGTDTQYF | TGTGCCAGCAGATTAGGGGGCACAGATACGCAGTATTTT
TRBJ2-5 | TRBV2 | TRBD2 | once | CASSEIAPQRGGRQETQYF | TGTGCCAGCAGTGAAATAGCCCCTCAGCGGGGGGGCCGTCAAGAGACCCAGTACTTC
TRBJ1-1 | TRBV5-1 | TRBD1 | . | CASRRTGVNTEAFF | TGCGCCAGCAGGAGGACAGGGGTGAACACTGAAGCTTTCTTT
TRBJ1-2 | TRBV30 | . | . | CAWSVKGRDGYTF | TGTGCCTGGAGTGTTAAGGGGAGGGATGGCTACACCTTC
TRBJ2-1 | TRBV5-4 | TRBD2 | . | CASSSAPLAGGRNEQFF | TGTGCCAGCAGCTCCGCCCCGTTAGCGGGGGGTAGGAATGAGCAGTTCTTC
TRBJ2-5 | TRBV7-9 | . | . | CASSATGSWETQYF | TGTGCCAGCAGCGCAACGGGGAGTTGGGAGACCCAGTACTTC
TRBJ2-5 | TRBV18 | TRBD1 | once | CASSSDRGGLETQYF | TGTGCCAGCTCATCCGACAGGGGTGGGCTAGAGACCCAGTACTTC
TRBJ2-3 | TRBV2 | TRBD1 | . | CASSSTGGADTQYF | TGTGCCAGCAGTTCGACAGGGGGCGCAGATACGCAGTATTTT
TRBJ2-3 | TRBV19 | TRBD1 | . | CASSAINRGNTQYF | TGTGCCAGTAGTGCGATCAACAGGGGAAATACGCAGTATTTT
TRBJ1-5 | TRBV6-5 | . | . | CASSRTAYSNQPQHF | TGTGCCAGCAGTCGGACAGCTTATAGCAATCAGCCCCAGCATTTT
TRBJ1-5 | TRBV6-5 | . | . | CASSAGGQPQHF | TGTGCCAGCAGTGCGGGTGGTCAGCCCCAGCATTTT
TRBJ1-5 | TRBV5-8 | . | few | CASSFQGRPRQPQHF | TGTGCCAGCAGCTTCCAGGGGCGACCGAGGCAGCCCCAGCATTTT
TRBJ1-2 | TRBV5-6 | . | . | CASSLWSSNYGYTF | TGTGCCAGCAGCTTGTGGAGTTCTAACTATGGCTACACCTTC
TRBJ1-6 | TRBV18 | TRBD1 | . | CASSSTGQGAYSPLHF | TGTGCCAGCTCCTCAACGGGACAGGGGGCTTATTCACCCCTCCACTTT
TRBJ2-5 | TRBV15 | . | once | CATSGPTPGGTQYF | TGTGCCACCAGCGGCCCGACTCCCGGGGGGACCCAGTACTTC
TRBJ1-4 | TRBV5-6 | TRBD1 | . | CASSQDRAEKLFF | TGTGCCAGCAGCCAGGACAGGGCGGAAAAACTGTTTTTT
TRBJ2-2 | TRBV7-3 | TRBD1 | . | CASSAGTGVTGELFF | TGTGCCAGCAGCGCCGGGACAGGGGTCACCGGGGAGCTGTTTTTT
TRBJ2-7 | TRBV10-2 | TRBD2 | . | CASSGYRGLTSGGPAYEQYF | TGCGCCAGCAGTGGTTACAGGGGCCTGACTAGCGGGGGGCCTGCCTACGAGCAGTACTTC
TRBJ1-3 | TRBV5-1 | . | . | CASTWGGLDRALSF | TGCGCCAGCACCTGGGGAGGGCTGGATAGAGCCTTAAGTTTT
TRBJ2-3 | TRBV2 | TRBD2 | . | CASPIAGAPDTQYF | TGTGCCAGCCCCATAGCGGGGGCCCCAGATACGCAGTATTTT
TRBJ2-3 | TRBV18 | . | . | CASSLFTATTSTDTQYF | TGTGCCAGCTCTCTTTTCACGGCGACAACTAGCACAGATACGCAGTATTTT
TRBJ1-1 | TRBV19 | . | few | CASHRGGARTEAFF | TGTGCCAGCCACCGGGGAGGGGCGCGAACTGAAGCTTTCTTT
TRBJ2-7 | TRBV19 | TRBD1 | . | CASSIRGQAHEQYF | TGTGCCAGTAGTATAAGGGGACAGGCACACGAGCAGTACTTC
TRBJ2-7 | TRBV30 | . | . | CAWRSPGERYEQYF | TGTGCCTGGAGGTCTCCAGGGGAACGCTACGAGCAGTACTTC
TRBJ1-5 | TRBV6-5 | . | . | CASSYGGGQPQHF | TGTGCCAGCAGTTACGGGGGGGGGCAGCCCCAGCATTTC
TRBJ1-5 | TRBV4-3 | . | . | CASSQDPGNQPQHF | TGCGCCAGCAGCCAAGATCCAGGCAATCAGCCCCAGCATTTT
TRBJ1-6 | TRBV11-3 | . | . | CASSLGLTDFVSSYNSPLHF | TGTGCCAGCAGCTTAGGACTGACCGATTTTGTTAGCTCCTATAATTCACCCCTCCACTTT
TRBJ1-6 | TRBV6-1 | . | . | CASPTGPGNNSPLHF | TGTGCCAGCCCCACCGGGCCAGGGAATAATTCACCCCTCCACTTT
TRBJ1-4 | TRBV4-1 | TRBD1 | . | CASSQEGQGVEKLFF | TGCGCCAGCAGCCAAGAGGGACAGGGGGTCGAAAAACTGTTTTTT
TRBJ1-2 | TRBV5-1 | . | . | CASRRGADLNYGYTF | TGCGCCAGCAGGCGCGGGGCCGACCTTAACTATGGCTACACCTTC
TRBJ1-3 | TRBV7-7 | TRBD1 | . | CASSLGQGNTIYF | TGTGCTAGCAGCCTGGGACAGGGGAACACCATATATTTT
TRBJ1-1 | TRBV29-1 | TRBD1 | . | CSYSSGGNTEAFF | TGCAGCTACTCCTCAGGGGGGAACACTGAAGCTTTCTTT
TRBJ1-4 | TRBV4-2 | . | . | CASSQGGGIDEKLFF | TGTGCCAGCAGCCAAGGTGGAGGGATCGATGAAAAACTGTTTTTT
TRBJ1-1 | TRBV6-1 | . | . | CASKPWANTEAFF | TGTGCCAGCAAACCATGGGCAAACACTGAAGCTTTCTTT
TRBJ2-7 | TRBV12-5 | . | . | CASGLWGGPYEQYF | TGTGCTAGTGGTTTGTGGGGAGGTCCCTACGAGCAGTACTTC
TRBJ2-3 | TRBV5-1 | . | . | CASSLQGFGDTQYF | TGCGCCAGCAGCTTGCAGGGCTTCGGGGATACGCAGTATTTT
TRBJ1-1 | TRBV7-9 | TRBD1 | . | CSSSSQQGFTEAFF | TGTTCCAGCAGCTCCCAACAGGGGTTCACTGAAGCTTTCTTT
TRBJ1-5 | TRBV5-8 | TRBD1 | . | CASSQGQAADQPQHF | TGTGCCAGCAGCCAGGGACAGGCTGCTGATCAGCCCCAGCATTTT
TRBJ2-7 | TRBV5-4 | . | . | CASSLPGLSSYEQYF | TGTGCCAGCAGCTTGCCGGGACTCAGCTCCTACGAGCAGTACTTC
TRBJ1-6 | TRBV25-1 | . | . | CASRGGYNSPLHF | TGTGCCAGTCGAGGAGGGTATAATTCACCCCTCCACTTT
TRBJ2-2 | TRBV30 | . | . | CAWSRNRDAGELFF | TGTGCCTGGAGCCGGAACAGGGACGCCGGGGAGCTGTTTTTT
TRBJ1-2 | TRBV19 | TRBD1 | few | CASLTGVGGYTF | TGTGCCAGTCTTACAGGGGTTGGGGGCTACACCTTC
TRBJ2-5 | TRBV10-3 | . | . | CAISESGLRGETQYF | TGTGCCATCAGTGAGTCGGGCCTTCGGGGAGAGACCCAGTACTTC
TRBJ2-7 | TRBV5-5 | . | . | CASSFLGGYEQYF | TGTGCCAGCAGCTTTTTAGGAGGGTACGAGCAGTACTTC
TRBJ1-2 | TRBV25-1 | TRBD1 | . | CASSEPGTGLHGYTF | TGTGCCAGCAGTGAACCTGGGACAGGCTTACATGGCTACACCTTC
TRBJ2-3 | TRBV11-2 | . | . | CASSLENNPTDTQYF | TGTGCCAGCAGCTTAGAGAACAATCCCACAGATACGCAGTATTTT
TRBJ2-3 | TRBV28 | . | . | CASSLPAGQRPDTQYF | TGTGCCAGCAGTTTACCCGCGGGACAGAGACCGGATACGCAGTATTTT
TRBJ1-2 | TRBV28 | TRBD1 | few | CASSPPTGMVVGYTF | TGTGCCAGCAGTCCCCCGACAGGGATGGTGGTGGGCTACACCTTC
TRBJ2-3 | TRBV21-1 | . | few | CASSKEISGQGLEDTQYF | TGTGCCAGCAGCAAAGAAATATCTGGACAGGGGCTCGAAGATACGCAGTATTTT